These 28 T cell receptor beta chains share one sample of origin, sequenced in a study of T cell repertoires in cytomegalovirus infection. TCRdb recomputed calls from the reads with MiXCR, one row per CDR3 protein. The sample contains 200,000 to 300,000 distinct CDR3 sequences, roughly 12% of which appear only once. Sequenced input: PBMCs. Every receptor here comes from a human donor in good health (CMV status not recorded). Some clones in this sample may be carry-over from other donors' samples.

This clonotype has only a few counts. The rearrangement links TRBV2 to TRBJ2-5; TRBD2 agrees at 8 bases. The V gene's germline CDR1 is SNHLY and CDR2 FYNNEI. The CDR3 contains 15 residues. J lost 2 bases, V lost 7 bases, and 9 bases had no gene match. CDR3 protein: CASTREATRQETQYF. As DNA, the CDR3 is TGTGCCAGCACGCGGGAGGCTACACGACAAGAGACCCAGTACTTC.

This clonotype showed up many times. The chain joins TRBV7-2 to TRBJ2-7, with D perhaps TRBD1 or TRBD2 (5 bases each). The V end lost 1 base, the J end lost 5 bases, and 12 bases lay between the germline ends. This CDR3 spans 14 amino acids. Germline CDR1 reads SGHTA; CDR2 reads FQGNSA. The CDR3 reads CASSLGWRGDEQYF. CDR3 DNA: TGTGCCAGCAGCTTAGGGTGGAGAGGGGACGAGCAGTACTTC.

A single count supports this clonotype. This rearrangement joins TRBV15 to TRBJ2-1; TRBD2 matches 9 bases. Germline V gives CDR1 LNHNV, CDR2 YYDKDF (reference sequence). CDR3 length: 16 residues. Trimming at V came to 4 bases and at J to 4 bases, leaving 8 bases not matched to a gene. The CDR3 protein is CATSKEGAGGYNEQFF. As DNA, the CDR3 is TGTGCCACCAGCAAAGAGGGAGCGGGGGGTTACAATGAGCAGTTCTTC.

This clonotype occurred many times. At one end the junction does not follow the germline gene, possibly because of a read error. The V call is TRBV7-9, the J call TRBJ1-5; D call uncertain. The CDR3 contains 12 residues. Per germline, CDR1 SEHNR and CDR2 FQNEAQ (reference sequence). CDR3 nucleotides: TGTGCCAGCAGCTTAAACGGCAGCCCCCCGCATTTT. Translation: CASSLNGSPPHF.

This clonotype showed up just a few times. The genes are TRBV2 and TRBJ1-1, with D uncertain. CDR3 length: 13 amino acids. Germline loops: CDR1 SNHLY, CDR2 FYNNEI. V lost 6 bases and J lost 3, with 11 bases in between. The CDR3 DNA is TGTGCCAGCAGGGGAGGGTTCGACACTGAAGCTTTCTTT. Encoded protein: CASRGGFDTEAFF.

This clonotype was counted only a few times. The genes are TRBV30 and TRBJ1-2, with TRBD1 as a possible D gene (6 bases). Per germline, CDR1 GTSNPN and CDR2 SVGIG (reference sequence). This CDR3 contains 12 residues. V lost 4 bases, J lost 3 bases, and 9 bases lay in between. Here the CDR3 reads CAWMYRDYGYTF. As DNA, the CDR3 is TGTGCCTGGATGTACAGGGACTATGGCTACACCTTC. Complete variable domain (other parts from reference TRBV30 and TRBJ1-2): SQTIHQWPATLVQPVGSPLSLECTVEGTSNPNLYWYRQAAGRGLQLLFYSVGIGQISSEVPQNLSASRPQDRQFILSSKKLLLSDSGFYLCAWMYRDYGYTFGSGTRLTVV.

This clonotype turned up a few times. The CDR3 protein is CASSHGEAEAFF. Written as DNA, the CDR3 is TGTGCCAGCAGCCACGGAGAGGCTGAAGCTTTCTTT. This chain joins TRBV28 and TRBJ1-1; D gene unclear. Germline V gene sequence: CDR1 MDHEN, CDR2 SYDVKM. Trimming removed 6 bases at V and 6 bases at J, with 11 bases between. This CDR3 has 12 amino acids.

This clonotype showed up many times. This chain links TRBV7-2 with TRBJ1-6; D may be TRBD1 (5 bases). This CDR3 contains 13 residues. Germline V gene lookup returns CDR1 SGHTA and CDR2 FQGNSA. With 4 bases removed from V and 9 bases from J, the gap between germline ends came to 10 bases. The CDR3 is CASSSGGGSPLHF. The CDR3 DNA follows: TGTGCCAGCAGCTCGGGGGGGGGTTCACCCCTCCACTTT.

This clonotype was observed a handful of times. The chain employs TRBV4-2 and TRBJ1-1; no clear D gene. Germline values: CDR1 LGHNA, CDR2 YNFKEQ. V shed 3 bases and J shed 0 bases, with 11 bases lying between them. CDR3 length equals 15 residues. CDR3 in amino acids: CASSQGRQMNTEAFF. Here the CDR3 DNA reads TGTGCCAGCAGCCAGGGGAGACAAATGAACACTGAAGCTTTCTTT.

This clonotype was detected many times. The chain is built from TRBV4-3 and TRBJ1-2; TRBD1 is a possible D gene (5 bases). The CDR3 length is 14 residues. V gave up 1 base and J gave up 8 bases, with 14 bases separating them. From germline, CDR1 is LGHNA and CDR2 YSLEER. The CDR3 DNA follows: TGCGCCAGCAGCCAAGCCACAGGAGCGGCAGGCTACACCTTC. This sequence encodes CASSQATGAAGYTF.

The table lists this clonotype with a few counts. The V and J genes are TRBV5-1 and TRBJ1-1; D ambiguous. Germline CDR1 SGHRS, CDR2 YFSETQ. Between the trimmed V and J ends, which lost 4 bases and 4 bases, there was a span of 23 bases. CDR3 length: 17 residues. The DNA for the CDR3 is TGCGCCAGCAGCCCCGATCCGCCCTACCATGGAGTCACTGAAGCTTTCTTT. It is translated as CASSPDPPYHGVTEAFF.

The chain carries TRBV4-3 and TRBJ1-2, with D unclear. Germline CDR1 is LGHNA and CDR2 is YSLEER. Trimming cost V 1 base and J 5 bases, with 14 bases left between them. The CDR3 runs 15 residues. Written as DNA, the CDR3 is TGCGCCAGCAGCCAAGCCGACACAGCGCTTTATGGCTACACCTTC. It is translated as CASSQADTALYGYTF.

This clonotype was seen a handful of times. This rearrangement joins TRBV7-9 to TRBJ1-1; no firm D call. Per the germline V gene, CDR1 is SEHNR and CDR2 is FQNEAQ (reference sequence). The CDR3 extends over 14 amino acids. The V gene lost 6 bases and the J gene lost 5 bases, with 16 bases spanning the gap. The CDR3 region is CASSPVLGRTEAFF. The CDR3 nucleotides are TGTGCCAGCAGTCCAGTTCTGGGGAGGACTGAAGCTTTCTTT.

This clonotype was seen ten or more times. DNA for the CDR3: TGTGCCAGCAGCCCAGACAGGGGCCCAACTGAAGCTTTCTTT. It encodes CASSPDRGPTEAFF. V usage is TRBV27 and J usage is TRBJ1-1; 8 bases line up with TRBD1. With 6 bases clipped from V and 5 bases from J, the junction kept 8 bases outside the gene matches. Germline values: CDR1 MNHEY, CDR2 SMNVEV (reference sequence). The CDR3 consists of 14 residues.

This clonotype was seen more than once but under ten times. V usage is TRBV5-5 and J usage is TRBJ2-3, with a possible D match to TRBD2 (7 bases). The CDR3 sequence is 12 residues long. Germline lookup yields CDR1 SGHKS and CDR2 YYEKEE (reference sequence). V gave up 7 bases and J gave up 6 bases, with 12 bases separating them. In DNA, the CDR3 is TGTGCCAGCGGGGGGGCAATGGATACGCAGTATTTT. Amino acid sequence: CASGGAMDTQYF.

With regard to this clonotype: A much larger clone sits a single nucleotide away, making a read error possible. The rearrangement joins TRBV5-3 to TRBJ2-1; 9 nucleotides align to TRBD1. TRBV5-3 is an open reading frame, and its role is uncertain. The CDR3 extends over 15 amino acids. The CDR3 bases are TGTGCCAGCAGCTTGGACAGGGGATCCTACAATGAGCAGTTCTTC. Translation: CASSLDRGSYNEQFF.

The chain couples TRBV29-1 to TRBJ1-3, with D perhaps TRBD1 (6 bases). Germline loops: CDR1 SQVTM, CDR2 ANQGSEA. There are 16 residues in the CDR3. Deletions cut 4 bases from V and 0 bases from J, with 16 bases between. The CDR3 nucleotides are TGCAGCGTTGGAAAGGTGGACAGTTACTCTGGAAACACCATATATTTT. Translation: CSVGKVDSYSGNTIYF.

V is TRBV5-1 and J is TRBJ2-5; D gene ambiguous. This CDR3 spans 15 amino acids. Germline V CDR1 and CDR2: SGHRS, YFSETQ. Trimming shortened V by 1 base and J by 5 bases, and 15 bases separated the two germline ends. CDR3 in DNA: TGCGCCAGCAGCTTGATCCCAGGTGATTCTGAGACCCAGTACTTC. This sequence encodes CASSLIPGDSETQYF.

This clonotype has at least ten counts. The chain combines TRBV5-6 with TRBJ2-5; D is uncertain. The CDR3 totals 13 residues. V was shortened by 0 bases and J by 0 bases, with 3 bases between the two germline ends. Germline CDR1 SGHDT, CDR2 YYEEEE. CDR3 DNA: TGTGCCAGCAGCTTGGCGGACCAAGAGACCCAGTACTTC. Amino acid sequence: CASSLADQETQYF. Together with reference TRBV5-6 and TRBJ2-5, the CDR3 gives the full variable domain: DAGVTQSPTHLIKTRGQQVTLRCSPKSGHDTVSWYQQALGQGPQFIFQYYEEEERQRGNFPDRFSGHQFPNYSSELNVNALLLGDSALYLCASSLADQETQYFGPGTRLLVL.

This clonotype was seen repeatedly, ten times or more. The gene calls are TRBV28 and TRBJ1-4; maybe TRBD1 (5 bases). The CDR3 loop spans 14 amino acids. V lost 6 bases and J lost 5, with 13 bases in between. Germline loops: CDR1 MDHEN, CDR2 SYDVKM. Here the CDR3 reads CASSTSGTNEKLFF. CDR3 nucleotide sequence: TGTGCCAGCAGCACAAGCGGGACGAATGAAAAACTGTTTTTT.

This clonotype was seen many times. This chain uses TRBV7-6 with TRBJ2-5; D unresolved. The V gene's germline CDR1 is SGHVS and CDR2 FNYEAQ. V was clipped by 4 bases and J by 4 bases, with 10 bases between them. The CDR3 runs to 13 residues. The CDR3 DNA reads TGTGCCAGCAGCTCGTTAGTGAGAGAGACCCAGTACTTC. Translated, it gives CASSSLVRETQYF.

The chain is built from TRBV20-1 and TRBJ2-1; 10 bases are a match to TRBD2. The germline V gene encodes CDR1 DFQATT and CDR2 SNEGSKA (reference sequence). J was trimmed by 8 bases and V by 6 bases; bases with no gene match: 10. The CDR3 is made up of 14 amino acids. CDR3 loop: CSAPNPSGSDEQFF. The CDR3 DNA reads as TGCAGTGCCCCGAACCCTAGCGGGAGCGATGAGCAGTTCTTC.

This clonotype has a count of ten or more. This chain links TRBV19 with TRBJ2-5, with TRBD1 matching 7 bases. Per the germline V gene, CDR1 is LNHDA and CDR2 is SQIVND (reference sequence). The junction had 1 base not matched to a gene; V was cut back by 3 bases and J by 3 bases. This CDR3 contains 13 residues. Here the CDR3 reads CASSMGTEETQYF. The CDR3 nucleotides read TGTGCCAGTAGTATGGGGACAGAAGAGACCCAGTACTTC.

The chain is built from TRBV18 and TRBJ2-7; D not certain. CDR3 size: 14 residues. V was pared by 3 bases and J by 5 bases, with 14 bases between. Germline lookup yields CDR1 KGHSH and CDR2 LQKENI. The CDR3 here is CASSPETGENEQYF. The CDR3 DNA is TGTGCCAGCTCACCCGAGACGGGCGAAAACGAGCAGTACTTC.

The chain employs TRBV7-9 and TRBJ2-1, with TRBD2 as a possible D gene (6 bases). Germline CDR1 reads SEHNR; CDR2 reads FQNEAQ (reference sequence). Deletions cut 7 bases from V and 10 bases from J, with 23 bases between. The CDR3 is 15 amino acids. The CDR3, as DNA: TGTGCCAGCATGGAAACTAGCTGGGGCGACGGAGAGCAGTTCTTC. It specifies CASMETSWGDGEQFF.

This clonotype has only a few counts. The genes are TRBV20-1 and TRBJ1-1; no clear D. The V gene's germline CDR1 is DFQATT and CDR2 SNEGSKA (reference sequence). Trimming shortened V by 6 bases and J by 5 bases, and 10 bases separated the two germline ends. This CDR3 spans 11 amino acids. This CDR3 is CSAFRRTEAFF. In DNA, the CDR3 is TGCAGTGCCTTTAGGAGGACTGAAGCTTTCTTT.

This clonotype was seen at least ten times. The rearrangement joins TRBV7-3 to TRBJ1-3, with D uncertain. The CDR3 loop spans 16 amino acids. Germline V gene lookup returns CDR1 SGHTA and CDR2 FQGTGA. The V end lost 5 bases, the J end lost 0 bases, and 14 bases lay between the germline ends. CDR3 sequence (DNA): TGTGCCAGCAGCCTATATCCATCCTCCTCTGGAAACACCATATATTTT. Translated: CASSLYPSSSGNTIYF.

This clonotype was counted at least ten times. The rearrangement links TRBV7-2 to TRBJ2-3, with D uncertain. V gave up 0 bases and J gave up 8 bases, with 9 bases separating them. Germline V gene lookup returns CDR1 SGHTA and CDR2 FQGNSA. This CDR3 region has 13 residues. Here the CDR3 reads CASSLAQESTQYF. CDR3 DNA sequence: TGTGCCAGCAGCTTAGCGCAAGAGAGTACGCAGTATTTT. Full variable domain (missing parts from reference TRBV7-2 and TRBJ2-3): GAGVSQSPSNKVTEKGKDVELRCDPISGHTALYWYRQSLGQGLEFLIYFQGNSAPDKSGLPSDRFSAERTGGSVSTLTIQRTQQEDSAVYLCASSLAQESTQYFGPGTRLTVL.